The rows below give T cell receptor beta chains drawn from one sample of a study of blood T cell repertoires in COVID-19. Clones were read by immunoSEQ multiplex PCR, and TCRdb kept only the in-frame ones, dropping some. The sample has about 94,000 clones; 80% to 90% are singletons. The sequenced material came from peripheral blood. These receptors came from a woman of 80 years or more with acute or convalescent COVID-19. Each CDR3 is given with its conserved first and last residue. D genes are given only for firm matches. Clone size appears in some rows only: once, few, many, or a class for an expanded clone.

j_gene | abundance | v_gene | d_gene | CDR3aa | CDR3nt
TRBJ1-4 | . | TRBV2 | TRBD1 | CASSLTDRLNEKLFF | TGTGCCAGCAGTTTAACGGACAGGCTTAATGAAAAACTGTTTTTT
TRBJ2-3 | . | TRBV18 | . | CASSPLAKSTDTQYF | TGTGCCAGCTCACCACTAGCAAAGAGCACAGATACGCAGTATTTT
TRBJ2-2 | . | TRBV6-5 | . | CASRLVNTGELFF | TGTGCCAGCCGACTCGTGAACACCGGGGAGCTGTTTTTT
TRBJ1-5 | once | TRBV2 | . | CASREDGGSNQPQHF | TGTGCCAGCCGAGAGGACGGAGGGAGCAATCAGCCCCAGCATTTT
TRBJ2-3 | . | TRBV7-2 | . | CASSLVESPTDTQYF | TGTGCCAGCAGCTTAGTGGAGAGCCCCACAGATACGCAGTATTTT
TRBJ2-1 | . | TRBV12-5 | TRBD2 | CASGVTSGPLEQFF | TGTGCTAGTGGTGTGACTAGCGGCCCTCTTGAGCAGTTCTTC
TRBJ2-5 | . | TRBV6-5 | . | CASRRGNGGQETQYF | TGTGCCAGCAGGAGGGGTAACGGGGGCCAAGAGACCCAGTACTTC
TRBJ2-3 | . | TRBV9 | . | CASSAEAAPASDTQYF | TGTGCCAGCAGCGCGGAGGCTGCGCCAGCGAGCGATACGCAGTATTTT
TRBJ1-1 | few | TRBV7-8 | . | CASSLVKNPTGDTEAFF | TGTGCCAGCAGCTTAGTTAAGAATCCGACAGGAGACACTGAAGCTTTCTTT
TRBJ2-2 | . | TRBV2 | . | CASSVQGIVNTGELFF | TGTGCCAGCAGCGTACAGGGTATCGTGAACACCGGGGAGCTGTTTTTT
TRBJ1-1 | . | TRBV4-3 | . | CASSQESRVSAAGEAFF | TGCGCCAGCAGCCAAGAATCACGGGTCTCCGCCGCCGGTGAAGCTTTCTTT
TRBJ2-7 | . | TRBV27 | TRBD2 | CASSVPGLAGGAEQYF | TGTGCCAGCAGTGTACCGGGACTAGCGGGAGGGGCCGAGCAGTACTTC
TRBJ1-2 | . | TRBV9 | . | CASSPRDGRRDYGYTF | TGTGCCAGCAGCCCGAGGGACGGACGGAGGGACTATGGCTACACCTTC
TRBJ2-7 | once | TRBV11-2 | . | CASSLGLTAEGQYF | TGTGCCAGCAGCTTGGGACTCACGGCGGAGGGACAGTACTTC
TRBJ1-4 | once | TRBV5-6 | . | CASSLEQGGNEKLFF | TGTGCCAGCAGCTTGGAACAAGGAGGAAATGAAAAACTGTTTTTT
TRBJ2-5 | . | TRBV11-2 | TRBD2 | CASSLRPSGIGETQYF | TGTGCCAGCAGCTTACGTCCTAGCGGGATCGGAGAGACCCAGTACTTC
TRBJ2-7 | . | TRBV2 | TRBD1 | CASRGDSFYEQYF | TGTGCCAGCAGGGGGGACAGCTTCTACGAGCAGTACTTC
TRBJ2-3 | . | TRBV6-5 | . | CASSLEIAGTDTQYF | TGTGCCAGCAGCCTGGAGATAGCGGGCACAGATACGCAGTATTTT
TRBJ2-7 | . | TRBV19 | TRBD1 | CASSIGQGAYEQYF | TGTGCCAGTAGTATAGGACAGGGGGCCTACGAGCAGTACTTC
TRBJ1-4 | . | TRBV6-5 | . | CASRPRGSTNEKLFF | TGTGCCAGCAGACCTCGGGGGTCAACTAATGAAAAACTGTTTTTT
TRBJ2-7 | . | TRBV27 | . | CASSLSRGPYEQYF | TGTGCCAGCAGTTTATCTAGGGGTCCCTACGAGCAGTACTTC
TRBJ1-1 | . | TRBV11-2 | . | CASSLGTVLLNTEAFF | TGTGCCAGCAGCTTAGGGACAGTCCTTTTGAACACTGAAGCTTTCTTT
TRBJ2-7 | . | TRBV5-4 | TRBD1 | CASSLQGAPSEQYF | TGTGCCAGCAGCCTTCAGGGGGCACCTAGCGAGCAGTACTTC
TRBJ2-3 | . | TRBV19 | TRBD2 | CASSVSGGAKHTQYF | TGTGCCAGTAGTGTTAGCGGGGGGGCGAAACATACGCAGTATTTT
TRBJ2-3 | . | TRBV10-1 | . | CASSDTPGLLEDTQYF | TGCGCCAGCAGTGACACCCCGGGACTTCTTGAGGATACGCAGTATTTT
TRBJ2-6 | . | TRBV29-1 | . | CSVEDPGSGANVLTF | TGCAGCGTTGAAGATCCGGGCTCTGGGGCCAACGTCCTGACTTTC
TRBJ1-1 | . | TRBV5-1 | TRBD1 | CASGTGMNTEAFF | TGCGCCAGCGGGACAGGAATGAACACTGAAGCTTTCTTT
TRBJ2-1 | . | TRBV7-9 | . | CASSNQGSPANEQFF | TGTGCCAGCAGCAACCAGGGTTCTCCTGCCAATGAGCAGTTCTTC
TRBJ2-7 | few | TRBV2 | TRBD1 | CASRGRTGDYEQYF | TGTGCCAGCAGAGGGAGGACAGGGGATTACGAGCAGTACTTC
TRBJ2-7 | . | TRBV3-1/TRBV3-2 | TRBD1 | CASSRTGGRKDEQYF | TGTGCCAGCAGCCGGACAGGGGGCCGAAAGGACGAGCAGTACTTC
TRBJ2-1 | . | TRBV9 | TRBD2 | CASSGGLAGGLNEQFF | TGTGCCAGCAGCGGAGGACTAGCGGGAGGTTTAAATGAGCAGTTCTTC
TRBJ2-2 | . | TRBV2 | . | CASSASSRGPTGELFF | TGTGCCAGCAGTGCCTCTAGCCGAGGACCGACCGGGGAGCTGTTTTTT
TRBJ2-1 | once | TRBV15 | TRBD2 | CATSPRLAGVNEQFF | TGTGCCACCAGCCCGCGACTAGCGGGGGTCAATGAGCAGTTCTTC
TRBJ2-5 | . | TRBV5-1 | . | CASSLGGSGTQYF | TGCGCCAGCAGCTTGGGGGGCTCAGGGACCCAGTACTTC
TRBJ2-1 | . | TRBV6-2/TRBV6-3 | TRBD2 | CASSPRSTSGYNEQFF | TGTGCCAGCAGCCCAAGGTCTACTAGCGGTTACAATGAGCAGTTCTTC
TRBJ2-3 | . | TRBV9 | . | CASSYSPQGTDTQYF | TGTGCCAGCAGCTACTCGCCGCAGGGAACCGATACGCAGTATTTT
TRBJ2-7 | once | TRBV6-2/TRBV6-3 | TRBD1 | CASSYPGQGAYEQYF | TGTGCCAGCAGTTACCCCGGACAGGGAGCCTACGAGCAGTACTTC
TRBJ1-1 | . | TRBV3-1/TRBV3-2 | . | CASSQEGSRRNTEAFF | TGTGCCAGCAGCCAAGAAGGTTCCCGGAGGAACACTGAAGCTTTCTTT
TRBJ1-2 | . | TRBV7-9 | TRBD1 | CASSPGTGAVGHGYTF | TGTGCCAGCAGCCCCGGGACAGGGGCTGTAGGCCATGGCTACACCTTC
TRBJ1-2 | . | TRBV18 | . | CASSQGNYGYTF | TGTGCCAGCTCACAGGGGAACTATGGCTACACCTTC
TRBJ2-1 | . | TRBV11-3 | . | CASGHRVDEQFF | TGTGCCAGCGGGCACAGGGTCGATGAGCAGTTCTTC
TRBJ2-1 | . | TRBV6-5 | TRBD2 | CASSYSTSGRRNEQFF | TGTGCCAGCAGTTACTCTACTAGCGGGCGTAGGAATGAGCAGTTCTTC
TRBJ1-2 | few | TRBV19 | . | CASSTGQGTWSYGYTF | TGTGCCAGTAGTACAGGGCAAGGGACTTGGAGCTATGGCTACACCTTC
TRBJ2-3 | . | TRBV27 | . | CASSSQASSTDTQYF | TGTGCCAGCAGTTCCCAGGCGTCTAGCACAGATACGCAGTATTTT
TRBJ2-1 | . | TRBV5-1 | TRBD1 | CASSSRSRTGGSYNEQFF | TGCGCCAGCAGCTCTAGATCTCGGACAGGGGGCTCCTACAATGAGCAGTTCTTC
TRBJ1-4 | . | TRBV4-3 | TRBD1 | CASSHQTGAGEKLFF | TGCGCCAGCAGCCATCAGACAGGGGCAGGGGAAAAACTGTTTTTT
TRBJ1-3 | . | TRBV5-5 | TRBD1 | CASSRTGDPGNTIYF | TGTGCCAGCAGCCGTACAGGGGACCCTGGAAACACCATATATTTT
TRBJ2-4 | once | TRBV18 | . | CASSPLAVAKNIQYF | TGTGCCAGCTCACCACTAGCGGTAGCCAAAAACATTCAGTACTTC
TRBJ1-1 | once | TRBV5-1 | TRBD1 | CASSYTGTGDTEAFF | TGCGCCAGCAGCTATACCGGGACAGGGGACACTGAAGCTTTCTTT
TRBJ2-7 | few | TRBV19 | TRBD1 | CASSTRTGSYEQYF | TGTGCCAGTAGTACTCGGACAGGGTCCTACGAGCAGTACTTC
TRBJ2-7 | . | TRBV3-1/TRBV3-2 | . | CASSQGQGNEQYF | TGTGCCAGCAGCCAAGGGCAGGGAAACGAGCAGTACTTC
TRBJ1-2 | once | TRBV12-3/TRBV12-4 | . | CASSRSTDYGYTF | TGTGCCAGCAGCCGATCTACTGACTATGGCTACACCTTC
TRBJ1-2 | . | TRBV3-1/TRBV3-2 | . | CASSQAGTPHYGYTF | TGTGCCAGCAGCCAGGCCGGGACACCCCACTATGGCTACACCTTC
TRBJ2-5 | once | TRBV6-5 | TRBD1 | CASLPGQGSVTQYF | TGTGCCAGCCTCCCGGGACAGGGATCAGTGACCCAGTACTTC